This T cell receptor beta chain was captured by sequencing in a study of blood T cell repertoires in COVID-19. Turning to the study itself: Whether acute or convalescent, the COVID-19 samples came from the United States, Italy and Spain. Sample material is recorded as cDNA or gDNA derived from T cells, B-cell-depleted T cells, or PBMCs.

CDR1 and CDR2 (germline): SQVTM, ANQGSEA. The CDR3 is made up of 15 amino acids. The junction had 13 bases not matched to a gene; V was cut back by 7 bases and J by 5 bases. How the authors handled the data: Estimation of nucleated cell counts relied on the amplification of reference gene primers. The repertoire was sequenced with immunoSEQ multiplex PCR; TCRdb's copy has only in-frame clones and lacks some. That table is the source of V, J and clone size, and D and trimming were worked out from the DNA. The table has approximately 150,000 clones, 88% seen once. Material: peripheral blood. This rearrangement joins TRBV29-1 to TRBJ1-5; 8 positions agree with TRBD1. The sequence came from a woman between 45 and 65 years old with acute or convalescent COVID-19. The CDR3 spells CSAGQGRGSDQPQHF. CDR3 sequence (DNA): TGCAGCGCAGGACAGGGACGGGGTTCGGATCAGCCCCAGCATTTT.